This T cell receptor (beta chain) derives from a study of cytomegalovirus exposure and HLA in healthy donors. Vbeta (60) and Jbeta (13) primers were used in the PCR. The table came from immunoSEQ multiplex PCR; TCRdb's copy has only in-frame clones and leaves some out. The data hold 98,000 or so clones, with roughly three quarters observed a single time. This CDR3 is 16 amino acids long. The germline CDR1 and CDR2 sequences are MDHEN and SYDVKM. The V gene lost 5 bases and the J gene lost 5 bases, with 21 bases spanning the gap. The sample was PBMCs. The chain joins TRBV28 to TRBJ1-2; D not certain. The clonotype originates from a woman aged 35 to 49 in good health and CMV-seronegative. CDR3 loop: CASSPVQVPKMYGYTF. CDR3 bases: TGTGCCAGCAGTCCTGTGCAGGTGCCCAAGATGTATGGCTACACCTTC.